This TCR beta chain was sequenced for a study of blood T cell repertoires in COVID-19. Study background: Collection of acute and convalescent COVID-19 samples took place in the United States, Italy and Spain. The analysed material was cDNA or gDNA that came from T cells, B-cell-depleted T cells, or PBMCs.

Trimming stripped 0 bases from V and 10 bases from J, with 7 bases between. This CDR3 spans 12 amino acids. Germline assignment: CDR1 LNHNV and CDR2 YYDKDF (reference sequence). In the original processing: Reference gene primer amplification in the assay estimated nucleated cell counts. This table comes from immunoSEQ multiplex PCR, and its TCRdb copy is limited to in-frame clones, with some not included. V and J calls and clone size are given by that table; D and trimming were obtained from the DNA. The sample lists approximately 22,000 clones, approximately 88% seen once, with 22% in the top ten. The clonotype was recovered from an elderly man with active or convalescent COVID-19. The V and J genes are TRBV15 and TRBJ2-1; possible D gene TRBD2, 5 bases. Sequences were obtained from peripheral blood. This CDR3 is CATSRDRGEQFF. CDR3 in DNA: TGTGCCACCAGCAGAGATAGAGGGGAGCAGTTCTTC.